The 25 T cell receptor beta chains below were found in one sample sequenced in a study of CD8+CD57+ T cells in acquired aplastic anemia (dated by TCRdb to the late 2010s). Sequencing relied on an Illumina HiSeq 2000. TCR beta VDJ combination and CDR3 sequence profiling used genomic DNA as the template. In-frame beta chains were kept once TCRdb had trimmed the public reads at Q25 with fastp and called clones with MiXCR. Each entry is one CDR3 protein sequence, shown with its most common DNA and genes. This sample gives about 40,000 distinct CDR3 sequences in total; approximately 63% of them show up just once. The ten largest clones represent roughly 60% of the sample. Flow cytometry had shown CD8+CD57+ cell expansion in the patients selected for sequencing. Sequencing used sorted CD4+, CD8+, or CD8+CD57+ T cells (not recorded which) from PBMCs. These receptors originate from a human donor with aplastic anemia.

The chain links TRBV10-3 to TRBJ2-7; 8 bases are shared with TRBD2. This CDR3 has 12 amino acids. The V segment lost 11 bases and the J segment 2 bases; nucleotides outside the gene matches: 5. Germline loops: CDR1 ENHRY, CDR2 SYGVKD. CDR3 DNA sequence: TGTGCCGGACCGGGACTAGCCTACGAGCAGTACTTC. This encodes CAGPGLAYEQYF.

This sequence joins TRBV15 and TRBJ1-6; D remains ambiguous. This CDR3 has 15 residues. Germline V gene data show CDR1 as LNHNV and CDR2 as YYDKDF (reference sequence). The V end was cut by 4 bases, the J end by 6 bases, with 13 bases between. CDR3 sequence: CATSKGIRTNSPLHF. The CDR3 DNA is TGTGCCACCAGCAAAGGTATAAGAACTAATTCACCCCTCCACTTT.

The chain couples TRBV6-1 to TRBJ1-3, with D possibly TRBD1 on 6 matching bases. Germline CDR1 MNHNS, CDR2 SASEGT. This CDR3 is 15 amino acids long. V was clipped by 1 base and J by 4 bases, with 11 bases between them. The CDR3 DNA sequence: TGTGCCAGCAGTGAAGGTGCGACAGGAGGAAACACCATATATTTT. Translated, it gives CASSEGATGGNTIYF.

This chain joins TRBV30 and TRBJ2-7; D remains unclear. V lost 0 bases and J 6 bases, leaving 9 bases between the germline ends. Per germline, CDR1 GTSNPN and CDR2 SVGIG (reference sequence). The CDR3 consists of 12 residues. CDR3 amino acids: CAWSVGAVEQYF. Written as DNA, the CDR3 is TGTGCCTGGAGTGTAGGTGCAGTCGAGCAGTACTTC. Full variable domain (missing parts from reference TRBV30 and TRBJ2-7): SQTIHQWPATLVQPVGSPLSLECTVEGTSNPNLYWYRQAAGRGLQLLFYSVGIGQISSEVPQNLSASRPQDRQFILSSKKLLLSDSGFYLCAWSVGAVEQYFGPGTRLTVT.

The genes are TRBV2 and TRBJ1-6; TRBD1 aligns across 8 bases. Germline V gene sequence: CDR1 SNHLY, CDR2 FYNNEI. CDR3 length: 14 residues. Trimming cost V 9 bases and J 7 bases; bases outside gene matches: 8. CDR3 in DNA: TGTGCCAGTGACATACAGGGGGGAAATTCACCCCTCCACTTT. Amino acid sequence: CASDIQGGNSPLHF. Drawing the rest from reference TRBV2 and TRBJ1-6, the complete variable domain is EPEVTQTPSHQVTQMGQEVILRCVPISNHLYFYWYRQILGQKVEFLVSFYNNEISEKSEIFDDQFSVERPDGSNFTLKIRSTKLEDSAMYFCASDIQGGNSPLHFGNGTRLTVT.

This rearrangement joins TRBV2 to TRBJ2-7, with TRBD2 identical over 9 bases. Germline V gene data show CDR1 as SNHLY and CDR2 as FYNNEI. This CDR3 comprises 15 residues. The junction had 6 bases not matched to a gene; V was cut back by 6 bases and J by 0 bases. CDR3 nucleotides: TGTGCCAGCAGATTTGGACTAGCGATCTCCTACGAGCAGTACTTC. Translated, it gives CASRFGLAISYEQYF.

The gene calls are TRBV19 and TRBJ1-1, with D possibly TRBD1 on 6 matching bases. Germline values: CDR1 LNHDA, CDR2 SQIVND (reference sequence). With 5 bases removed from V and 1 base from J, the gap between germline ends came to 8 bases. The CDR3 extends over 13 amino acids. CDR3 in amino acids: CASSQGQNTEAFF. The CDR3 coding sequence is TGTGCCAGTAGTCAGGGGCAGAACACTGAAGCTTTCTTT.

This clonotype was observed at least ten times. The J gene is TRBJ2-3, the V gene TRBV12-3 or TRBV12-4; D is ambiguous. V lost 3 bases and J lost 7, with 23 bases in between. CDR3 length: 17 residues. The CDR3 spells CASSLGPHWGFWHTQYF. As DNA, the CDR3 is TGTGCCAGCAGTTTGGGTCCCCACTGGGGATTTTGGCATACGCAGTATTTT.

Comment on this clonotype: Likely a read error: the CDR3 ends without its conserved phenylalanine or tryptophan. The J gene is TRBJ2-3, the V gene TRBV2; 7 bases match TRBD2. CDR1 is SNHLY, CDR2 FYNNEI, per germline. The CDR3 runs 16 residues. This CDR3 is CAGSDLGGVSTDTQYL. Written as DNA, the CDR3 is TGTGCCGGCAGTGATCTGGGGGGGGTTAGCACAGATACGCAGTATCTT.

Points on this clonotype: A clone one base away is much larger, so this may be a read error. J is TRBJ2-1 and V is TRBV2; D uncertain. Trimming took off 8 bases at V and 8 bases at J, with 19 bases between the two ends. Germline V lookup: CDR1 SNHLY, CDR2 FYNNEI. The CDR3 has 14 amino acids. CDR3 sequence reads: CASAGAPSWDEQFF. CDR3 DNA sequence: TGTGCCAGCGCCGGTGCCCCTTCCTGGGATGAGCAGTTCTTC.

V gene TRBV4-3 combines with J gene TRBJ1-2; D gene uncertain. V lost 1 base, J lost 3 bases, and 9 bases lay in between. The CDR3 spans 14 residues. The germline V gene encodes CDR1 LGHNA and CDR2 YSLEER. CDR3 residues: CASSQGEDDYGYTF. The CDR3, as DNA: TGCGCCAGCAGCCAAGGGGAGGATGACTATGGCTACACCTTC.

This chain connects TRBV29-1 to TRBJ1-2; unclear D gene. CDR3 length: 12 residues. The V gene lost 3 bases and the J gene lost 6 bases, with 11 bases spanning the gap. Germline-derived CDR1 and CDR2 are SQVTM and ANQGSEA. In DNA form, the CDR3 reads TGCAGCGTTGATCGGTCAGCGGATGGCTACACCTTC. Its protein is CSVDRSADGYTF.

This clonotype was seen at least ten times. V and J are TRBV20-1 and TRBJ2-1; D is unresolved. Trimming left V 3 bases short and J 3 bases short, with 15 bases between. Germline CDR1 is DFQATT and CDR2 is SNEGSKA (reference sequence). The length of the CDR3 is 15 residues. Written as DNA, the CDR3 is TGCAGTGCTAGTAGGACCATCCCACTCTACAATGAGCAGTTCTTC. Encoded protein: CSASRTIPLYNEQFF.

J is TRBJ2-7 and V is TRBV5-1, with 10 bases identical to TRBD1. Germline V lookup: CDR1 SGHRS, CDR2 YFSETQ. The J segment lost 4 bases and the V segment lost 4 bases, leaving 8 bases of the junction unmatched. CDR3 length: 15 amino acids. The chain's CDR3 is CASSVGTGVRYEQYF. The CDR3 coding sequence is TGCGCCAGCAGCGTGGGGACAGGGGTGAGATACGAGCAGTACTTC.

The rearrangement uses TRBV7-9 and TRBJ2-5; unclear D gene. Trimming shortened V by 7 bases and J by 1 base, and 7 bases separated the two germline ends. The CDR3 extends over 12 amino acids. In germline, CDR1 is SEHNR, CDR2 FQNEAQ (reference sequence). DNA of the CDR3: TGTGCCAGCACCAGAGTCCAAGAGACCCAGTACTTC. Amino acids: CASTRVQETQYF.

The CDR3 reads CATSAGQGGDEQYF. CDR3 in DNA: TGTGCCACCAGCGCGGGACAGGGGGGCGACGAGCAGTACTTC. The chain uses TRBV15 and TRBJ2-7; 11 bases match TRBD1. V gave up 5 bases and J gave up 5 bases; unmatched junction bases: 5. There are 14 residues in the CDR3. Germline V lookup: CDR1 LNHNV, CDR2 YYDKDF (reference sequence).

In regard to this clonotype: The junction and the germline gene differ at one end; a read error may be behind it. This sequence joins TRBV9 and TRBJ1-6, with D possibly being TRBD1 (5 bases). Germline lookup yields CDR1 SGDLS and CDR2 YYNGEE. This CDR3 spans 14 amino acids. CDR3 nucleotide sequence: TGTGCCAGCAGTTACAGGCAGTATAATCCACCCCTCCACTTT. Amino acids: CASSYRQYNPPLHF.

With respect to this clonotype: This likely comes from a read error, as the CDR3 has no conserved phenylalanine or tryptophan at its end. The CDR3 DNA is TGTGCCAGTAGGGGAGACTACAATGGGCAGTTCCTC. Translated, it gives CASRGDYNGQFL. The chain combines TRBV19 with TRBJ2-1; D perhaps matches TRBD2 (5 bases). CDR3 length: 12 residues. Looked up from germline, CDR1 is LNHDA and CDR2 is SQIVND (reference sequence).

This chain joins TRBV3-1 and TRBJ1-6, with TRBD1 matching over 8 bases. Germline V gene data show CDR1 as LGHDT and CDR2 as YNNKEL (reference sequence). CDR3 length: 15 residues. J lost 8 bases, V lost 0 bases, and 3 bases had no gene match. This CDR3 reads CASSQDGQGYSPLHF. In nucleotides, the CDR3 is TGTGCCAGCAGCCAAGACGGACAGGGCTATTCACCCCTCCACTTT. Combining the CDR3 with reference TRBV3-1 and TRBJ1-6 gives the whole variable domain DTAVSQTPKYLVTQMGNDKSIKCEQNLGHDTMYWYKQDSKKFLKIMFSYNNKELIINETVPNRFSPKSPDKAHLNLHINSLELGDSAVYFCASSQDGQGYSPLHFGNGTRLTVT.

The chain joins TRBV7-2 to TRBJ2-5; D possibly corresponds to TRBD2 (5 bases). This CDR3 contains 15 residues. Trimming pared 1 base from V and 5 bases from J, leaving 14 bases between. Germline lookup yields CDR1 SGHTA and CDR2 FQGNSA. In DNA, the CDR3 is TGTGCCAGCAGCTTAGGGTTACTAGGAGGTGAGACCCAGTACTTC. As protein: CASSLGLLGGETQYF.

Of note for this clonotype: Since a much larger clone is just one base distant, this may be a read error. The CDR3 DNA follows: TGTGCCAGCAGTCAGGGCCACGAGCAGTACTTC. It yields the protein CASSQGHEQYF. The chain has TRBV12-3 or TRBV12-4 and TRBJ2-7, with TRBD1 as a possible D gene (5 bases). V was cut by 5 bases and J by 5 bases, with 7 bases left in between. The CDR3 spans 11 residues.

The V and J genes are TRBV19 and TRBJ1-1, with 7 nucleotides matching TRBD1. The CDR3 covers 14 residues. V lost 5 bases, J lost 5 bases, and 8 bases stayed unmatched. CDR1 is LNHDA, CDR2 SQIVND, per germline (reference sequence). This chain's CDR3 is CASSPGQVWTEAFF. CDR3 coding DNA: TGTGCCAGTAGTCCAGGACAGGTTTGGACTGAAGCTTTCTTT. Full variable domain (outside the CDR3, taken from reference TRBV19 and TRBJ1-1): DGGITQSPKYLFRKEGQNVTLSCEQNLNHDAMYWYRQDPGQGLRLIYYSQIVNDFQKGDIAEGYSVSREKKESFPLTVTSAQKNPTAFYLCASSPGQVWTEAFFGQGTRLTVV.

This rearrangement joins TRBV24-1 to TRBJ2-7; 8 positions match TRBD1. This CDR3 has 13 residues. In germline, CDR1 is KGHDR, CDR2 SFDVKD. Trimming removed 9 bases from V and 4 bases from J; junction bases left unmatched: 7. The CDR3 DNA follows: TGTGCCACCGACGGGACAGGCTCTTACGAGCAGTACTTC. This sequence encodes CATDGTGSYEQYF.

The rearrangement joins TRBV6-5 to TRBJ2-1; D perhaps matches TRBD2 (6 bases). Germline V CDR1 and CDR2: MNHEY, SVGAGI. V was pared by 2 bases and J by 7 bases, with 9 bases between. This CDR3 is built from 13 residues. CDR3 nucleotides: TGTGCCAGCAGTTACGGAGGGGTAAATGAGCAGTTCTTC. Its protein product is CASSYGGVNEQFF.

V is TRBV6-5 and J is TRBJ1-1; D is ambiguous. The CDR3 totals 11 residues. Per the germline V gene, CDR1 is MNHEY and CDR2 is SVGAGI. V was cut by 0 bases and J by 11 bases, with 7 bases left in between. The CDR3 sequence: CASSYSGSAFF. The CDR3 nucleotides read TGTGCCAGCAGTTACTCAGGGTCTGCTTTCTTT.